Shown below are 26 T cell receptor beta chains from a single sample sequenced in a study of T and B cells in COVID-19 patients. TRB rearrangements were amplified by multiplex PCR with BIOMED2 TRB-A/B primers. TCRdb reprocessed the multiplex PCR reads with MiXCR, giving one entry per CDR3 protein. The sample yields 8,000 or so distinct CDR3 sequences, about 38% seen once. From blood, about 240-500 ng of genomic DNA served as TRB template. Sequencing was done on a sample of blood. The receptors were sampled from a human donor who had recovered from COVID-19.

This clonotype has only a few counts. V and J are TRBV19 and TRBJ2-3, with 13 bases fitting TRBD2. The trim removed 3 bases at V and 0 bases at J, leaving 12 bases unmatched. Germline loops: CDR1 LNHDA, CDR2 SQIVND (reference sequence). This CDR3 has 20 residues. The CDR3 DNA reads TGTGCCAGTAGTATTCCCCCGGGACTAGCGGGACTACTTAGCACAGATACGCAGTATTTT. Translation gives CASSIPPGLAGLLSTDTQYF.

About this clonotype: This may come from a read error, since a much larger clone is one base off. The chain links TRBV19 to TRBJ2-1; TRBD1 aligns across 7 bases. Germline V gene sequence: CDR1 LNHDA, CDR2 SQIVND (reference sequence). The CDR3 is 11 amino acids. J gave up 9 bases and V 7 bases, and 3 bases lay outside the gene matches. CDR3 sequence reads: CASTEGAEQFF. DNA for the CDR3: TGTGCCAGTACCGAGGGGGCTGAGCAGTTCTTC.

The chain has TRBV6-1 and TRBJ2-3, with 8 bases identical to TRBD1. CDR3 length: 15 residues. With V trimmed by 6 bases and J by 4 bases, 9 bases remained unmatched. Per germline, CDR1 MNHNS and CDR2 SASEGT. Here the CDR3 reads CASSEQGAWADTQYF. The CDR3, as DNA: TGTGCCAGCAGCGAGCAGGGGGCTTGGGCAGATACGCAGTATTTT.

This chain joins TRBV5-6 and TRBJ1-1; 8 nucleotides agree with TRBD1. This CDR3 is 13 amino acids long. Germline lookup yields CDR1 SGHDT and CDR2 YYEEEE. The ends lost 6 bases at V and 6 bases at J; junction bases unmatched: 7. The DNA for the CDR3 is TGTGCCAGCACCCTCACAGGGGGGGCTGAAGCTTTCTTT. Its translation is CASTLTGGAEAFF.

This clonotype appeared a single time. This CDR3 is CASSWQPGQGESDTQYF. The CDR3 DNA follows: TGTGCCAGCAGCTGGCAACCCGGACAGGGGGAGTCAGATACGCAGTATTTT. The chain has TRBV7-9 and TRBJ2-3, with 10 bases matching TRBD1. In germline, CDR1 is SEHNR, CDR2 FQNEAQ (reference sequence). The CDR3 is made up of 17 amino acids. The V gene end was trimmed by 4 bases and the J gene end by 4 bases; junction bases not matched to a gene: 11. Together with reference TRBV7-9 and TRBJ2-3, the CDR3 gives the full variable domain: DTGVSQNPRHKITKRGQNVTFRCDPISEHNRLYWYRQTLGQGPEFLTYFQNEAQLEKSRLLSDRFSAERPKGSFSTLEIQRTEQGDSAMYLCASSWQPGQGESDTQYFGPGTRLTVL.

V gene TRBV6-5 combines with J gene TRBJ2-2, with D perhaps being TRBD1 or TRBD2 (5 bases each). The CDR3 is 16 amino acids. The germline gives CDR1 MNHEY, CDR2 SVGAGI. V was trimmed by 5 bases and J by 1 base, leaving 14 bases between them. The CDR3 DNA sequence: TGTGCCAGCAGTGCTCCCGGGACGGGGAACACCGGGGAGCTGTTTTTT. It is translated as CASSAPGTGNTGELFF.

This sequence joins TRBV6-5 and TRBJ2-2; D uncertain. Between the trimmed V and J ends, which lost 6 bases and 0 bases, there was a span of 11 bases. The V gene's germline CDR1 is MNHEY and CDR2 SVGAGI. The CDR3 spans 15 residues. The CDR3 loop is CASSEGPPNTGELFF. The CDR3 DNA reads TGTGCCAGCAGCGAAGGACCCCCGAACACCGGGGAGCTGTTTTTT.

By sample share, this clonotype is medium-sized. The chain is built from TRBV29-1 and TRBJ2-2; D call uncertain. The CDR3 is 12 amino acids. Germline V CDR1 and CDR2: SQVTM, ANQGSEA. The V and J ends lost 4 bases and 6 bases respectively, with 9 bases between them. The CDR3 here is CSVVLVSGELFF. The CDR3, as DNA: TGCAGCGTTGTTCTGGTTTCCGGGGAGCTGTTTTTT.

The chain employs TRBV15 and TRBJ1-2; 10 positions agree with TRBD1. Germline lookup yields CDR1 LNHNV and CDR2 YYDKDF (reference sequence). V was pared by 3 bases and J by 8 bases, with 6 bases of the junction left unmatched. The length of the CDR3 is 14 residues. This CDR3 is CATSRGQGRGGYTF. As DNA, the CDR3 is TGTGCCACCAGCAGGGGACAGGGGAGAGGCGGCTACACCTTC.

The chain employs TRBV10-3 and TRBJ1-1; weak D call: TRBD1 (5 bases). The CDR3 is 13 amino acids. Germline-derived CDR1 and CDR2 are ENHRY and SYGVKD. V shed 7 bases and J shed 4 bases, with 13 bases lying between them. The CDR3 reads CAITDTSITEAFF. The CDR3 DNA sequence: TGTGCCATCACGGACACAAGTATCACTGAAGCTTTCTTT.

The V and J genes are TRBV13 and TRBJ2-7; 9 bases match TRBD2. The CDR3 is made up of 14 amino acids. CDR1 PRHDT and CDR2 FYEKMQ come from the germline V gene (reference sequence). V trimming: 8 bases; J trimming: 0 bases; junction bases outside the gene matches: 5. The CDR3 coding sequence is TGTGCCAGCCCTAGCGGGGTTCACTCCTACGAGCAGTACGTC. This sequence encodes CASPSGVHSYEQYV.

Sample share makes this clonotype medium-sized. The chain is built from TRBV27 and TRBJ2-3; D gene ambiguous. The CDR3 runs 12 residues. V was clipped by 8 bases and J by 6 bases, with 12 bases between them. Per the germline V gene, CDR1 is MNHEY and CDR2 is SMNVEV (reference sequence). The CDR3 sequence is CASGEPPDTQYF. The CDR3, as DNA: TGTGCCAGCGGCGAGCCGCCCGATACGCAGTATTTT.

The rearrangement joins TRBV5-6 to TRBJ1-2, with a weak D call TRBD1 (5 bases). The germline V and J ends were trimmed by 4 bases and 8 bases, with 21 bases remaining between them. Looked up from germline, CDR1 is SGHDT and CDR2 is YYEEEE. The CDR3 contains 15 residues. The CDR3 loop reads CASSPQRTLKGGYTF. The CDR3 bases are TGTGCCAGCAGCCCGCAGAGGACTTTGAAGGGGGGCTACACCTTC.

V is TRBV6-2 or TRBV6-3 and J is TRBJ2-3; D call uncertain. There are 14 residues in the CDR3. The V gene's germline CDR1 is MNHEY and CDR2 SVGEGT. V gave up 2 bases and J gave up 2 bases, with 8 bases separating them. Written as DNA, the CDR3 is TGTGCCAGCAGTTACGGTGGCTCCACAGATACGCAGTATTTT. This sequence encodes CASSYGGSTDTQYF.

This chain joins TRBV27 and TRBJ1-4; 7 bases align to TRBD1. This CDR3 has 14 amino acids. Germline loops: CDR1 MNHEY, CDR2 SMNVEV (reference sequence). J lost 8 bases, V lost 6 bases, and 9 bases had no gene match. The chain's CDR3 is CASRPDREGEKLFF. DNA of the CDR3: TGTGCCAGCAGACCTGACAGGGAGGGGGAAAAACTGTTTTTT.

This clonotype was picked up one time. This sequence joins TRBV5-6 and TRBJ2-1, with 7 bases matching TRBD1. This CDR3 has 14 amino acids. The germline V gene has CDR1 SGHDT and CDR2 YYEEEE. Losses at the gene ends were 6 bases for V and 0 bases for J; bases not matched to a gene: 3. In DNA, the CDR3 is TGTGCCAGCAACCGGGACAGCTCCTACAATGAGCAGTTCTTC. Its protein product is CASNRDSSYNEQFF.

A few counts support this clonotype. The CDR3 DNA reads as TGTGCCAGCAGCAGCGGGACAGTCCAAGAGACCCAGTACTTC. This sequence encodes CASSSGTVQETQYF. The rearrangement uses TRBV5-4 and TRBJ2-5; D tentatively reads TRBD1 or TRBD2 (7 bases each). V was clipped by 4 bases and J by 1 base, with 11 bases between them. The CDR3 is 14 amino acids. CDR1 and CDR2 (germline): SGHNT, YYREEE (reference sequence).

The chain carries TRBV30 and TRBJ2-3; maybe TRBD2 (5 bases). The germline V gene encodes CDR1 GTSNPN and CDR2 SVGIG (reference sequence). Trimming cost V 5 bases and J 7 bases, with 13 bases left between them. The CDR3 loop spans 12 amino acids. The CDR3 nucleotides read TGTGCCTGGGGACTCCTCCGGCATACGCAGTATTTT. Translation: CAWGLLRHTQYF.

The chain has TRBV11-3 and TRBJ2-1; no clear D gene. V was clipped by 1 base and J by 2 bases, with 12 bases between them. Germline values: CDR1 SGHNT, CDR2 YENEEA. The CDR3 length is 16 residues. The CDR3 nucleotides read TGTGCCAGCAGCTTAGGATCGAGAGACCCCTACAATGAGCAGTTCTTC. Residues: CASSLGSRDPYNEQFF.

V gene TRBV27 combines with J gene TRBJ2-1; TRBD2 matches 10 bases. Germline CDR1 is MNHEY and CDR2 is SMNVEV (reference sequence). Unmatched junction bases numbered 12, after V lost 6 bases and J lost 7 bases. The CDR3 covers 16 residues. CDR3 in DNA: TGTGCCAGCAGCACCCGGACAGCGGGGGGGGGGAATGAGCAGTTCTTC. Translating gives CASSTRTAGGGNEQFF.

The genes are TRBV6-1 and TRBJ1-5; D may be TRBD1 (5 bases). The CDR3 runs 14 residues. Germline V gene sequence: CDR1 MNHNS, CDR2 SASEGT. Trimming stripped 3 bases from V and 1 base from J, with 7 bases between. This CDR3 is CASSDRASNQPQHF. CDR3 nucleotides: TGTGCCAGCAGTGACAGGGCAAGCAATCAGCCCCAGCATTTT.

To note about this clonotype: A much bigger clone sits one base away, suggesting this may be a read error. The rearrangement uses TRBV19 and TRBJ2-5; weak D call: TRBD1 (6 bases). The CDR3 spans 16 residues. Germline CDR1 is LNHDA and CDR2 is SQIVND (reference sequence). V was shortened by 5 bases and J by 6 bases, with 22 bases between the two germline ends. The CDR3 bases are TGTGCCAGTAGTCTGTCTGGCGGGCTGGGGGCGAAGACCCAGTACTTC. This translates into CASSLSGGLGAKTQYF. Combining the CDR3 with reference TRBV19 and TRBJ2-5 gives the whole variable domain DGGITQSPKYLFRKEGQNVTLSCEQNLNHDAMYWYRQDPGQGLRLIYYSQIVNDFQKGDIAEGYSVSREKKESFPLTVTSAQKNPTAFYLCASSLSGGLGAKTQYFGPGTRLLVL.

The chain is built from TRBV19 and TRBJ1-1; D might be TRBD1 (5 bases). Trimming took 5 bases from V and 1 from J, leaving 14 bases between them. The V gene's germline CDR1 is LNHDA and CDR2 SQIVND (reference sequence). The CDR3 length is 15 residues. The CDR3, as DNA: TGTGCCAGTAGTGTTGGGGGGGATGGGAACACTGAAGCTTTCTTT. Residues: CASSVGGDGNTEAFF.

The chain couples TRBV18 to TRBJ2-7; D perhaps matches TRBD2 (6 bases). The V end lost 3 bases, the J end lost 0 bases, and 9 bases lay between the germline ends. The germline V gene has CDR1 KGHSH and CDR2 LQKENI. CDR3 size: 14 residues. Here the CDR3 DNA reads TGTGCCAGCTCACCCGGGGGAACCTCCTACGAGCAGTACTTC. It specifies CASSPGGTSYEQYF.

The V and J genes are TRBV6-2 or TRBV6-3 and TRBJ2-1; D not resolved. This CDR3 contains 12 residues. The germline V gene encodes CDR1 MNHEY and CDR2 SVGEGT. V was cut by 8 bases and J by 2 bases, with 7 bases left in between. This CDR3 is CASGETYNEQFF. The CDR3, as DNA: TGTGCCAGCGGAGAGACCTACAATGAGCAGTTCTTC.

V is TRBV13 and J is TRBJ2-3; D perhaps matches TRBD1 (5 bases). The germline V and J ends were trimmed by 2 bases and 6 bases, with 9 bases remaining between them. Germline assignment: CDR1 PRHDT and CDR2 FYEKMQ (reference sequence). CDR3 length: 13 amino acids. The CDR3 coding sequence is TGTGCCAGCAGCTTAACACAGGCGGATACGCAGTATTTT. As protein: CASSLTQADTQYF.